Each of the 3 T cell receptor beta chains below was sequenced from the same sample in a study of CD8 T cells in Susac syndrome. The RNA input was roughly 0.45 to 1 ug, and it was reverse transcribed with random hexamers. TCRdb re-called the immunoSEQ multiplex PCR reads with MiXCR, one entry per CDR3 protein. The data show about 120,000 distinct CDR3 sequences, about 90% seen once. Sample: CD8+ T cells from PBMCs. Source of these receptors: a human donor in good health.

J is TRBJ2-7 and V is TRBV6-5; D remains unclear. The CDR3 spans 14 residues. Trimming pared 1 base from V and 2 bases from J, leaving 9 bases between. CDR1 and CDR2 from the germline V gene are MNHEY and SVGAGI. The CDR3 sequence: CASSYYARTYEQYF. The CDR3 region has the DNA TGTGCCAGCAGTTACTACGCCAGGACCTACGAGCAGTACTTC.

V gene TRBV20-1 combines with J gene TRBJ1-1; D is perhaps TRBD1 (5 bases). The CDR3 runs to 12 residues. Deletions cut 3 bases from V and 5 bases from J, with 10 bases between. Germline V lookup: CDR1 DFQATT, CDR2 SNEGSKA (reference sequence). CDR3 sequence: CSASFQGTEAFF. The DNA for the CDR3 is TGCAGTGCTAGTTTCCAGGGAACTGAAGCTTTCTTT.

The chain recombines TRBV28 with TRBJ2-5; D uncertain. Germline V gene data show CDR1 as MDHEN and CDR2 as SYDVKM. Trimming left V 2 bases short and J 2 bases short, with 12 bases between. The CDR3 contains 15 residues. The CDR3 here is CASSLAAQLQETQYF. For the CDR3, the DNA is TGTGCCAGCAGTTTAGCGGCGCAGTTACAAGAGACCCAGTACTTC.